The T cell receptor beta chain under discussion was sequenced for a study of T cells after yellow fever vaccination. Broader study findings: The appearance of a small share of clonotypes in both CD4 and CD8 compartments was observed.

Using its own MiXCR run on the 5' RACE reads, TCRdb lists one record per CDR3 protein. The repertoire has some 670,000 distinct CDR3 sequences, over 9% of them found once; the top ten carry 14% to 15%. J lost 6 bases, V lost 0 bases, and 9 bases had no gene match. Germline-derived CDR1 and CDR2 are DFQATT and SNEGSKA (reference sequence). The CDR3 loop spans 16 amino acids. This clonotype was picked up one time. The antigen remains undetermined. The material sequenced was PBMCs, taken on the day of the yellow fever booster vaccination. The sequence came from a man aged 25 to 45 who received the YFV17D yellow fever vaccine. The J gene is TRBJ2-1, the V gene TRBV20-1, with 9 positions matching TRBD2. In nucleotides, the CDR3 is TGCAGTGCTAGAGATCCCCTAGCGGGGCTGGGCAATGAGCAGTTCTTC. Translated, it gives CSARDPLAGLGNEQFF.